At least ten counts were recorded for the clone carrying this T cell receptor beta chain. What it recognizes is unknown. Since all of the isolated RNA was reverse transcribed, expressed TCRB transcripts were what got sequenced. The average read count of naive, central memory and regulatory T cell samples was approximately 3.5 million. Measured with immunoSEQ multiplex PCR; TCRdb has only the in-frame clones, and not every one. In the table there are under 350,000 clones, roughly 8% of which are singletons. These data belong to a study of beta chain features in type 1 diabetes. Broader study findings: Within patients, naive, central memory and Treg TCRB repertoires seemed more similar than within healthy donors.

V dropped 10 bases and J dropped 4 bases, with 15 bases sitting between them. Per the germline V gene, CDR1 is SGHTA and CDR2 is FQGNSA. The CDR3 loop spans 13 amino acids. This clonotype was sampled from a woman aged 18-29 years in good health. This chain connects TRBV7-2 to TRBJ2-3; TRBD1 might be the D (5 bases). What was sequenced was central memory CD4+ T cells from blood. This CDR3 is CATSWKGSDTQYF. CDR3 bases: TGTGCCACATCATGGAAGGGGTCAGATACGCAGTATTTT.